These 31 T cell receptor beta chains originate from one sample sequenced in a study of shared clonotypes between healthy human individuals. Profiled with immunoSEQ multiplex PCR; TCRdb holds only in-frame clones, not every one. In the table there are 450,000 to 600,000 clones, 65% to 80% of which are singletons. Specimen: PBMCs. The receptors were sampled from a woman in her thirties or forties in good health. Some clones in this sample may be carry-over from other donors' samples.

A few counts support this clone. The chain couples TRBV10-2 to TRBJ1-5, with D unresolved. With 2 bases removed from V and 5 bases from J, the gap between germline ends came to 13 bases. This CDR3 region has 15 residues. In germline, CDR1 is WSHSY, CDR2 SAAADI. The CDR3 spells CASSEAGYSHQPQHF. The CDR3 bases are TGCGCCAGCAGTGAGGCGGGGTATAGTCATCAGCCCCAGCATTTT.

The chain joins TRBV28 to TRBJ2-7; 9 bases align to TRBD2. CDR1 is MDHEN and CDR2 is SYDVKM in the germline V gene. V dropped 3 bases and J dropped 0; count of bases not matched to a gene: 6. The CDR3 covers 16 residues. The CDR3 sequence: CASSFRSLAGSYEQYF. The CDR3, as DNA: TGTGCCAGCAGTTTTCGGTCACTAGCGGGCTCCTACGAGCAGTACTTC.

A word on this clone: The same CDR3 arises from other DNA sequences in this sample as well. This chain links TRBV19 with TRBJ2-6; D might be TRBD1 or TRBD2, each matching 5 bases. Trimming removed 6 bases from V and 2 bases from J, with 11 bases in between. Germline V gene data show CDR1 as LNHDA and CDR2 as SQIVND (reference sequence). This CDR3 region has 15 residues. The CDR3 reads CASSIGGAGANVLTF. The CDR3 DNA follows: TGTGCCAGTAGCATTGGGGGTGCTGGGGCCAACGTCCTGACTTTC.

CDR3 sequence reads: CASSQVMEYNEQFF. CDR3 coding DNA: TGTGCCAGCAGCCAAGTTATGGAGTACAATGAGCAGTTCTTC. The chain has TRBV4-2 and TRBJ2-1; D unclear. The germline CDR1 and CDR2 sequences are LGHNA and YNFKEQ. Trimming left V 1 base short and J 4 bases short, with 8 bases between. The CDR3 length is 14 residues.

This chain uses TRBV5-6 with TRBJ2-5; D possibly corresponds to TRBD1 (7 bases). Germline CDR1 SGHDT, CDR2 YYEEEE. This CDR3 contains 15 residues. Deletions cut 0 bases from V and 5 bases from J, with 14 bases between. CDR3 loop: CASSLGQGGWETQYF. CDR3 nucleotides: TGTGCCAGCAGCTTGGGGCAGGGGGGTTGGGAGACCCAGTACTTC. The whole variable domain, remainder taken from reference TRBV5-6 and TRBJ2-5, is DAGVTQSPTHLIKTRGQQVTLRCSPKSGHDTVSWYQQALGQGPQFIFQYYEEEERQRGNFPDRFSGHQFPNYSSELNVNALLLGDSALYLCASSLGQGGWETQYFGPGTRLLVL.

This clone was observed a handful of times. The chain couples TRBV5-5 to TRBJ2-7; unclear D gene. V was trimmed by 0 bases and J by 4 bases, leaving 14 bases between them. There are 15 residues in the CDR3. Germline CDR1 is SGHKS and CDR2 is YYEKEE (reference sequence). The CDR3 loop is CASSLAASEVYEQYF. In DNA form, the CDR3 reads TGTGCCAGCAGCTTGGCCGCGAGCGAGGTGTACGAGCAGTACTTC.

The V call is TRBV27, the J call TRBJ1-4; D not resolved. Germline CDR1 reads MNHEY; CDR2 reads SMNVEV (reference sequence). The CDR3 contains 16 residues. The V end lost 1 base, the J end lost 3 bases, and 12 bases lay between the germline ends. The CDR3 DNA is TGTGCCAGCAGTTTATACCCCGATGGTTCTAATGAAAAACTGTTTTTT. It specifies CASSLYPDGSNEKLFF.

This clone was seen ten or more times. The chain employs TRBV5-1 and TRBJ2-7; the D gene could be TRBD1 or TRBD2 (5 bases each). The CDR3 spans 15 residues. Germline values: CDR1 SGHRS, CDR2 YFSETQ. The ends were cut back, 1 base at V and 3 bases at J, with 14 bases in the middle. For the CDR3, the DNA is TGCGCCAGCAGCTTGTCGGGGACCCAATACTACGAGCAGTACTTC. Protein sequence: CASSLSGTQYYEQYF.

J is TRBJ1-5 and V is TRBV4-2; D call uncertain. V was trimmed by 0 bases and J by 6 bases, leaving 12 bases between them. This CDR3 has 15 amino acids. CDR1 and CDR2 from the germline V gene are LGHNA and YNFKEQ. The CDR3 DNA is TGTGCCAGCAGCCAAGATACAAGGGTGGGTCAGCCCCAGCATTTT. Encoded protein: CASSQDTRVGQPQHF.

V is TRBV27 and J is TRBJ2-1; D not certain. Deletions cut 8 bases from V and 4 bases from J, with 12 bases between. Germline CDR1 and CDR2: MNHEY and SMNVEV (reference sequence). The CDR3 is made up of 13 amino acids. CDR3 protein: CASRLSSYNEQFF. Written as DNA, the CDR3 is TGTGCCAGCCGTCTCTCTTCTTACAATGAGCAGTTCTTC.

This rearrangement joins TRBV6-6 to TRBJ2-7; no firm D call. The V and J ends lost 10 bases and 1 base respectively, with 11 bases between them. The CDR3 totals 12 residues. Germline V gives CDR1 MNHNY, CDR2 SVGAGI (reference sequence). The chain's CDR3 is CATQEYSYEQYF. The CDR3 DNA follows: TGTGCCACCCAAGAATATTCCTACGAGCAGTACTTC.

This clone was detected only once. The rearrangement joins TRBV15 to TRBJ1-5, with 10 bases fitting TRBD1. There are 20 residues in the CDR3. Trimming took 3 bases from V and 11 from J; bases not matched to a gene: 25. The V gene's germline CDR1 is LNHNV and CDR2 YYDKDF (reference sequence). As DNA, the CDR3 is TGTGCCACCAGCAGGGCCCCTTTACAGGGGGCGACCGGGACAGGGGCGGCCCAGCATTTT. This encodes CATSRAPLQGATGTGAAQHF.

The V gene is TRBV6-6, the J gene TRBJ1-4; 12 bases agree with TRBD1. The CDR3 loop spans 14 amino acids. The germline V gene encodes CDR1 MNHNY and CDR2 SVGAGI (reference sequence). Trimming took 7 bases from V and 8 from J; bases not matched to a gene: 5. The CDR3: CASTPGQGAEKLFF. The CDR3 DNA is TGTGCCAGCACCCCGGGACAGGGGGCAGAAAAACTGTTTTTT.

The chain combines TRBV27 with TRBJ2-2; D might be TRBD2 (6 bases). Germline assignment: CDR1 MNHEY and CDR2 SMNVEV (reference sequence). The V end was cut by 8 bases, the J end by 1 base, with 8 bases between. The CDR3 has 13 amino acids. CDR3 region: CASWDLNTGELFF. The CDR3 DNA reads as TGTGCCAGCTGGGACTTGAACACCGGGGAGCTGTTTTTT.

The chain links TRBV6-9 to TRBJ2-7; 8 bases agree with TRBD2. The germline gives CDR1 MNHGY, CDR2 SVAAGI. The CDR3 has 13 amino acids. V was pared by 3 bases and J by 7 bases, with 5 bases of the junction left unmatched. The CDR3 nucleotides read TGTGCCAGCAGTTACGGGGGGGCGGGAGAGCAGTACTTC. This sequence encodes CASSYGGAGEQYF.

The count of this clone is one. The rearrangement joins TRBV11-3 to TRBJ2-1; TRBD2 matches 8 bases. The CDR3 sequence is 14 residues long. The ends lost 2 bases at V and 9 bases at J; junction bases unmatched: 6. Germline V gene lookup returns CDR1 SGHNT and CDR2 YENEEA. In DNA form, the CDR3 reads TGTGCCAGCAGCTTAAGCGGGAGAAGGAGTGAGCAGTTCTTC. Amino acid sequence: CASSLSGRRSEQFF.

This clone was observed a single time. The chain couples TRBV2 to TRBJ2-5, with a weak D call TRBD2 (5 bases). The DNA end is more similar to TRBJ2-7, so the J call may be wrong. This CDR3 has 15 residues. The germline gives CDR1 SNHLY, CDR2 FYNNEI. Here the CDR3 DNA reads TGTGCCAGCAGTGAAGGAGTACAAGGACTCTGCGAGCAGTACTTC. Residues: CASSEGVQGLCEQYF.

This clone was seen a handful of times. The rearrangement joins TRBV27 to TRBJ2-7, with TRBD1 as a possible D gene (5 bases). Trimming shortened V by 4 bases and J by 3 bases, and 13 bases separated the two germline ends. The CDR3 length is 14 residues. From germline, CDR1 is MNHEY and CDR2 SMNVEV (reference sequence). The CDR3 DNA is TGTGCCAGCAGTTCCTCCCCCAGGGACTACGAGCAGTACTTC. This encodes CASSSSPRDYEQYF.

This clone was detected once. The chain has TRBV18 and TRBJ1-2; 9 bases match TRBD1. CDR3 length: 14 residues. Germline assignment: CDR1 KGHSH and CDR2 LQKENI. The V segment lost 4 bases and the J segment 6 bases; nucleotides outside the gene matches: 6. CDR3 loop: CASSQDRGPNGYTF. Here the CDR3 DNA reads TGTGCCAGCTCACAGGACAGGGGACCAAATGGCTACACCTTC.

This CDR3 is CATSLSNQPQHF. The DNA for the CDR3 is TGTGCCACCAGCCTTAGCAATCAGCCCCAGCATTTT. The J gene is TRBJ1-5, the V gene TRBV15; D is undetermined. Germline CDR1 reads LNHNV; CDR2 reads YYDKDF (reference sequence). V was clipped by 5 bases and J by 0 bases, with 2 bases between them. The CDR3 runs to 12 residues.

The rearrangement uses TRBV6-5 and TRBJ1-1; TRBD1 might be the D (6 bases). Trimming shortened V by 0 bases and J by 3 bases, and 11 bases separated the two germline ends. The CDR3 is 15 residues long. The germline V gene has CDR1 MNHEY and CDR2 SVGAGI. CDR3 protein: CASSYSSGGDTEAFF. The CDR3 DNA reads as TGTGCCAGCAGTTACTCGTCGGGGGGCGACACTGAAGCTTTCTTT.

As for this clone: The sample contains more than one DNA sequence encoding this CDR3. This chain joins TRBV7-3 and TRBJ2-1; D perhaps matches TRBD2 (6 bases). V lost 0 bases and J lost 3, with 6 bases in between. Germline V CDR1 and CDR2: SGHTA, FQGTGA. The CDR3 is 14 residues long. CDR3 nucleotides: TGTGCCAGCAGCTTAACGGGGGGCTACAATGAGCAGTTCTTC. Protein product: CASSLTGGYNEQFF. Full variable domain (outside the CDR3, taken from reference TRBV7-3 and TRBJ2-1): GAGVSQTPSNKVTEKGKYVELRCDPISGHTALYWYRQSLGQGPEFLIYFQGTGAADDSGLPNDRFFAVRPEGSVSTLKIQRTERGDSAVYLCASSLTGGYNEQFFGPGTRLTVL.

There are a few counts of this clone. The chain combines TRBV7-8 with TRBJ2-3; 12 nucleotides match TRBD2. The CDR3 has 16 amino acids. Losses at the gene ends were 3 bases for V and 3 bases for J; bases not matched to a gene: 4. Germline lookup yields CDR1 SGHVS and CDR2 FQNEAQ. The DNA for the CDR3 is TGTGCCAGCAGCTTCTGGACTAGCGGGATGACAGATACGCAGTATTTT. Amino acid sequence: CASSFWTSGMTDTQYF.

To note about this clone: At one end the junction does not follow the germline gene, possibly because of a read error. This rearrangement joins TRBV6-6 to TRBJ2-1; no definite D call. The germline V gene encodes CDR1 MNHNY and CDR2 SVGAGI (reference sequence). The CDR3 is 12 amino acids. The CDR3 nucleotides read TGTGCCAGCAGTTACCCGGACGGCCAAGAGCTCTTC. It is translated as CASSYPDGQELF.

This chain's CDR3 is CASSYQGRLAKNIQYF. DNA for the CDR3: TGTGCCAGCAGTTACCAGGGACGTTTAGCCAAAAACATTCAGTACTTC. This sequence joins TRBV6-6 and TRBJ2-4; TRBD1 or TRBD2 may be the D gene (5 bases each). Trimming cost V 2 bases and J 0 bases, with 11 bases left between them. In germline, CDR1 is MNHNY, CDR2 SVGAGI (reference sequence). The CDR3 is 16 amino acids.

The chain has TRBV21-1 and TRBJ1-2. TRBV21-1 is a pseudogene segment. This CDR3 has 20 residues. The CDR3 region is CASSNPILYLAGEIDYGYTF. The CDR3 DNA sequence: TGTGCCAGCAGCAATCCAATCCTTTACCTAGCGGGGGAAATTGACTATGGCTACACCTTC.

This clone has just a few counts. The genes are TRBV6-1 and TRBJ2-3, with 8 nucleotides matching TRBD2. The CDR3 contains 16 residues. Germline V gives CDR1 MNHNS, CDR2 SASEGT. The J segment lost 0 bases and the V segment lost 2 bases, leaving 4 bases of the junction unmatched. CDR3 protein: CASSEIPGGSTDTQYF. Here the CDR3 DNA reads TGTGCCAGCAGTGAAATTCCGGGAGGGAGCACAGATACGCAGTATTTT.

This chain connects TRBV27 to TRBJ2-7; 13 nucleotides match TRBD2. V dropped 3 bases and J dropped 2; count of bases not matched to a gene: 4. Germline CDR1 reads MNHEY; CDR2 reads SMNVEV (reference sequence). The CDR3 consists of 16 residues. The CDR3 DNA is TGTGCCAGCAGTTTGGGGGGACTAGCGGGACCCTACGAGCAGTACTTC. It codes for CASSLGGLAGPYEQYF.

V usage is TRBV5-6 and J usage is TRBJ1-2, with 7 positions matching TRBD1. Per the germline V gene, CDR1 is SGHDT and CDR2 is YYEEEE. The V gene end was trimmed by 3 bases and the J gene end by 4 bases; junction bases not matched to a gene: 6. The CDR3 covers 14 residues. CDR3 sequence: CASSSAGQSYGYTF. The CDR3 DNA follows: TGTGCCAGCAGCTCGGCGGGACAGTCCTATGGCTACACCTTC.

This chain links TRBV9 with TRBJ2-4; weak D call: TRBD2 (6 bases). CDR3 length: 15 amino acids. Trimming shortened V by 2 bases and J by 2 bases, and 11 bases separated the two germline ends. Germline values: CDR1 SGDLS, CDR2 YYNGEE. DNA for the CDR3: TGTGCCAGCAGCGTTCACGGGAGTCCCAAAAACATTCAGTACTTC. Translating it yields CASSVHGSPKNIQYF.

The count of this clone is one. The CDR3 DNA reads TGCAGCGTTGTCCAGGGGGGCCCGTCCTACGAGCAGTACTTC. Translating gives CSVVQGGPSYEQYF. The V gene is TRBV29-1, the J gene TRBJ2-7; a weak D match, TRBD1 (7 bases). The CDR3 covers 14 residues. The V end lost 4 bases, the J end lost 1 base, and 14 bases lay between the germline ends. Germline V CDR1 and CDR2: SQVTM, ANQGSEA.